One T cell receptor beta chain is described in this entry. Its cognate antigen is unknown. The CDR3 contains 14 residues. J was trimmed by 11 bases and V by 3 bases; bases with no gene match: 9. The V gene's germline CDR1 is SEHNR and CDR2 FQNEAQ (reference sequence). The sample originates from a study of post-analysis software for immune sequencing data. Unique molecular identifiers were carried by the TCR beta cDNA libraries. T cells, about 0.9 to 11 million of them, yielded a few hundred thousand cDNA molecules. Each CDR3 protein gets one entry after TCRdb re-called the PCR reads with MiXCR. The repertoire consists of a few hundred thousand distinct CDR3 sequences, with over 35% occurring once and the leading ten covering about an eighth. Findings of the study overall: Patients carried 4 or 5 TRBV segments more frequently than controls did, and TRBV5-6, TRBV5-1 and TRBV20-1 were among them.

The TCR comes from a girl aged 5-17 years with multiple sclerosis. This chain joins TRBV7-9 and TRBJ2-5, with 10 positions matching TRBD1. Sample: blood. CDR3 residues: CASSLGTGVWEQYF. The CDR3 coding sequence is TGTGCCAGCAGCTTGGGGACAGGGGTTTGGGAGCAGTACTTC.